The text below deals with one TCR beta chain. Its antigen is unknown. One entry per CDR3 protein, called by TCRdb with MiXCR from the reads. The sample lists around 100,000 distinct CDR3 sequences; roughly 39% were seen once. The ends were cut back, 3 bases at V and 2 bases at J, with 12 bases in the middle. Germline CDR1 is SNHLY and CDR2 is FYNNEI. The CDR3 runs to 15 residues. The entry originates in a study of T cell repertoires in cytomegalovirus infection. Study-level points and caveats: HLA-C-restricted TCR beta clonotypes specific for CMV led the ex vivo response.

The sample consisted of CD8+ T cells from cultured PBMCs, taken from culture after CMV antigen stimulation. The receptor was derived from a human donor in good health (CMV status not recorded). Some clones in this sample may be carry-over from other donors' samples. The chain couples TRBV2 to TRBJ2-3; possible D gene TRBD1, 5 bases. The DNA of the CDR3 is TGTGCCAGCAGTGAGGGGCCGCGGCTCACAGATACGCAGTATTTT. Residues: CASSEGPRLTDTQYF. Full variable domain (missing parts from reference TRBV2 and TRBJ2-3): EPEVTQTPSHQVTQMGQEVILRCVPISNHLYFYWYRQILGQKVEFLVSFYNNEISEKSEIFDDQFSVERPDGSNFTLKIRSTKLEDSAMYFCASSEGPRLTDTQYFGPGTRLTVL.